The source of this T cell receptor beta chain is a study of T cell clusters in autoimmune cytopenias. Each sample's input was about 270 ng genomic DNA, 38,000 or so genome equivalents. This clonotype registers medium-sized by frequency. Its matching antigen is unknown. Study observations and caveats: Primary autoimmune cytopenia patients appeared to lack physiological T cell clusters present in healthy donors. Functional roles of the in silico T cell clusters still await experimental validation. TRB repertoire shifts in secondary cytopenia and chronic lymphocytic leukemia mostly reflected lymphoma, not autoimmunity.

TRB rearrangements were amplified by touch-down multiplex PCR with mixed TRB-A/B primers. No DNA is given; TCRdb re-called the multiplex PCR reads and lists each CDR3 protein once. The repertoire shows thousands of distinct CDR3 sequences; the top ten hold less than 8.5%. The CDR3 is 17 amino acids. The germline gives CDR1 MNHEY, CDR2 SMNVEV (reference sequence). The clonotype originates from a human donor with an autoimmune cytopenia or autoimmune hepatitis (not recorded which). Sequenced input: peripheral blood. The chain recombines TRBV27 with TRBJ2-6; TCRdb reports TRBD1, a call that lacks DNA to check it against. CDR3 sequence reads: CASRLQGWSYGANVLTF.